The clone carrying this TCR beta chain was observed a handful of times. This entry belongs to a study of blood T cell repertoires in COVID-19. Looking at the study overall: Samples came from the United States, Italy and Spain, spanning acute and convalescent COVID-19. Sources were T cells, B-cell-depleted T cells, or PBMCs; the material itself was cDNA or gDNA.

In the study's own analysis: Scientists estimated how many nucleated cells there were by amplifying reference gene primers. Profiling relied on immunoSEQ multiplex PCR, and the TCRdb table lists in-frame clones only, not all of them. The DNA gave D and trimming, while V, J and clone size come from that table. The sample gives tens of thousands of clones, less than 95% of which show up once; 2.5% to 3.5% is in the top ten. The V gene lost 6 bases and the J gene lost 4 bases, with 7 bases spanning the gap. The CDR3 is 12 amino acids. Looked up from germline, CDR1 is SNHLY and CDR2 is FYNNEI. The TCR was taken from a man in his forties or fifties with acute or convalescent COVID-19. The V gene is TRBV2, the J gene TRBJ1-5; D gene uncertain. The sample was peripheral blood. The CDR3 protein is CASSLTNQPQHF. CDR3 nucleotide sequence: TGTGCCAGCAGCCTAACGAATCAGCCCCAGCATTTT.